This T cell receptor (beta chain) was sequenced during a study of CD8+ T cells in alopecia areata. This CDR3 has 14 residues. Looked up from germline, CDR1 is SNHLY and CDR2 is FYNNEI. As to this clone: One junction end does not reproduce the germline sequence, and a read error may be involved.

Treatment denoted: oral pan-JAK inhibitor, 5-10 mg twice daily. Extraction and reverse transcription of RNA yielded cDNA as the sequencing template. This table comes from immunoSEQ multiplex PCR, and its TCRdb copy is limited to in-frame clones, with some not included. This table has 150,000 to 200,000 clones, approximately 49% appearing once. This TCR was recovered from a human donor with alopecia areata. Sequenced here: CD8+ T cells sorted from blood, sampled around week 54, from a patient treated with tofacitinib. The V and J genes are TRBV2 and TRBJ1-2; D is perhaps TRBD1 (5 bases). The CDR3 loop is CASREDSINYGYTF. Here the CDR3 DNA reads TGTGCCAGCAGGGAAGACAGCATCAACTATGGCTACACCTTC.